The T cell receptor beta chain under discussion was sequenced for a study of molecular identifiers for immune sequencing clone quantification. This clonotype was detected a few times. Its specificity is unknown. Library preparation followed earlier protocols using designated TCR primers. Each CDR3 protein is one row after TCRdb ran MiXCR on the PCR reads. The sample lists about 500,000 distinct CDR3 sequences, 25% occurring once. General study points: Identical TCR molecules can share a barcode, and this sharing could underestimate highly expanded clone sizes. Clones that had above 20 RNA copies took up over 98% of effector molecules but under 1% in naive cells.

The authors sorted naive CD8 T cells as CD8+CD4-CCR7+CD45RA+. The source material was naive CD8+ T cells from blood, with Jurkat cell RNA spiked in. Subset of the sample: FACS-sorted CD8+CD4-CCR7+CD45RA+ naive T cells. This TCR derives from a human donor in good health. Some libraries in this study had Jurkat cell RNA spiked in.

DNA for the CDR3: TGTGCCAGTAGTAAGGGACCCTACAATGAGCAGTTCTTC. This encodes CASSKGPYNEQFF. V gene TRBV19 combines with J gene TRBJ2-1; TRBD1 or TRBD2 may be the D gene (5 bases each). Germline V gene data show CDR1 as LNHDA and CDR2 as SQIVND (reference sequence). This CDR3 spans 13 amino acids. Trimming took off 4 bases at V and 2 bases at J, with 6 bases between the two ends. The whole variable domain, remainder taken from reference TRBV19 and TRBJ2-1, is DGGITQSPKYLFRKEGQNVTLSCEQNLNHDAMYWYRQDPGQGLRLIYYSQIVNDFQKGDIAEGYSVSREKKESFPLTVTSAQKNPTAFYLCASSKGPYNEQFFGPGTRLTVL.